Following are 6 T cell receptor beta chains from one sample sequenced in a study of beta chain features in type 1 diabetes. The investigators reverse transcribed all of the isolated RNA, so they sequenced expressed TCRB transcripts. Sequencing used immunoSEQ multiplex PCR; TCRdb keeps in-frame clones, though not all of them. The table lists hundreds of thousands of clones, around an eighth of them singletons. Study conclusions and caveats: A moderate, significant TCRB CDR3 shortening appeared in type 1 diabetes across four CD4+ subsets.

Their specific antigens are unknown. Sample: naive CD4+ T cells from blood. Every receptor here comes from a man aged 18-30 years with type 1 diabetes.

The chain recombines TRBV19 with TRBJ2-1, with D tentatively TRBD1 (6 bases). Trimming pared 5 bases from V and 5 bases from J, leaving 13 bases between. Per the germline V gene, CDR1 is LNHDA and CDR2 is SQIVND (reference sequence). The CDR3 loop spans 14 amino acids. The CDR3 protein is CASSDPGTNNEQFF. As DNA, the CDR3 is TGTGCCAGTAGTGATCCCGGGACAAACAATGAGCAGTTCTTC. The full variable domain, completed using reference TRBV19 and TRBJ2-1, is DGGITQSPKYLFRKEGQNVTLSCEQNLNHDAMYWYRQDPGQGLRLIYYSQIVNDFQKGDIAEGYSVSREKKESFPLTVTSAQKNPTAFYLCASSDPGTNNEQFFGPGTRLTVL.

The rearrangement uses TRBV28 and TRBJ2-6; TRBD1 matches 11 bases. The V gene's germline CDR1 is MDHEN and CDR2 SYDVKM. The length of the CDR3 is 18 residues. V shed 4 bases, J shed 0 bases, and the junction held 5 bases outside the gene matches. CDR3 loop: CASSYAGTGGSGANVLTF. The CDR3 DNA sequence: TGTGCCAGCAGTTATGCCGGGACAGGGGGCTCTGGGGCCAACGTCCTGACTTTC.

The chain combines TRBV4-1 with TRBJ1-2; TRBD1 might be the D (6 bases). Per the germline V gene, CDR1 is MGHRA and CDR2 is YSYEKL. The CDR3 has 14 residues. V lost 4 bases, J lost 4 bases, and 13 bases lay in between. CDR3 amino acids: CASSPRGVLYGYTF. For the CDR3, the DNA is TGCGCCAGCAGCCCCAGGGGCGTACTCTATGGCTACACCTTC.

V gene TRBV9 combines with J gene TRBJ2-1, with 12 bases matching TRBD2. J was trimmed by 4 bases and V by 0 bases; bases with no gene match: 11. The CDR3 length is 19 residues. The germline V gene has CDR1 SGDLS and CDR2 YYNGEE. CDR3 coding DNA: TGTGCCAGCAGCGTAGGGCTTACGGCTAGCGGGGGGGCATACAATGAGCAGTTCTTC. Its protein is CASSVGLTASGGAYNEQFF. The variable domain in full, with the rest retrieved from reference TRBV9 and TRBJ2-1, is DSGVTQTPKHLITATGQRVTLRCSPRSGDLSVYWYQQSLDQGLQFLIQYYNGEERAKGNILERFSAQQFPDLHSELNLSSLELGDSALYFCASSVGLTASGGAYNEQFFGPGTRLTVL.

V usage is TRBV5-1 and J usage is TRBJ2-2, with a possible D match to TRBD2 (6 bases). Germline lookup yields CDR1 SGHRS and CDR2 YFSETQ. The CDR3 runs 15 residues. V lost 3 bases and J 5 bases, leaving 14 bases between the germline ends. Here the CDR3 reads CASSSFSGWTGELFF. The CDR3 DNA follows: TGCGCCAGCAGCTCATTCAGCGGGTGGACCGGGGAGCTGTTTTTT.

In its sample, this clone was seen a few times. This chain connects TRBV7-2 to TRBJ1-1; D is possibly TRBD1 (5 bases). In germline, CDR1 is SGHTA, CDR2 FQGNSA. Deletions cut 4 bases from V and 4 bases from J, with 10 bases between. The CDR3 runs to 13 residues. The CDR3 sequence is CASSSRRGTEAFF. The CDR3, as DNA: TGTGCCAGCAGCTCGAGGAGGGGCACTGAAGCTTTCTTT.